These T cell receptor beta chains were read from a single sample in a study of blood T cell repertoires in COVID-19. Data came from immunoSEQ multiplex PCR; TCRdb stores just in-frame clones and leaves some out. The sample has 200,000 or so clones, approximately 78% seen once; the top ten hold under 11%. Material for sequencing was peripheral blood. The receptors were sampled from a woman aged 80 or over with acute or convalescent COVID-19. The CDR3 runs from the conserved cysteine through the conserved F or W. Fields, in order: D gene, clone size, V gene, J gene, CDR3 length, CDR3 protein, CDR3 DNA. A D gene is named only where the DNA matches it firmly. Size is omitted from some rows. Given values are once, few, many or a class for expanded clones.

d_call: -; clone_size: few; v_call: TRBV28; j_call: TRBJ1-2; cdr3_length: 15; cdr3_aa: CASNPQGLANYGYTF; cdr3_nt: TGTGCCAGCAACCCACAGGGTCTTGCAAACTATGGCTACACCTTC
d_call: -; clone_size: -; v_call: TRBV18; j_call: TRBJ2-5; cdr3_length: 13; cdr3_aa: CASSPDSAETQYF; cdr3_nt: TGTGCCAGCTCTCCGGACAGTGCAGAGACCCAGTACTTC
d_call: -; clone_size: -; v_call: TRBV24-1; j_call: TRBJ2-2; cdr3_length: 15; cdr3_aa: CATSQGTRLTGELFF; cdr3_nt: TGTGCCACCAGTCAGGGGACAAGGCTCACCGGGGAGCTGTTTTTT
d_call: -; clone_size: -; v_call: TRBV3-1/TRBV3-2; j_call: TRBJ1-1; cdr3_length: 17; cdr3_aa: CASSQDQVAGTGAEAFF; cdr3_nt: TGTGCCAGCAGCCAAGATCAAGTGGCAGGGACGGGAGCTGAAGCTTTCTTT
d_call: -; clone_size: -; v_call: TRBV28; j_call: TRBJ2-5; cdr3_length: 15; cdr3_aa: CASSLLTAGGETQYF; cdr3_nt: TGTGCCAGCAGTTTATTAACCGCGGGTGGGGAGACCCAGTACTTC
d_call: TRBD1; clone_size: -; v_call: TRBV7-9; j_call: TRBJ1-4; cdr3_length: 16; cdr3_aa: CASSGDREATNEKLFF; cdr3_nt: TGTGCCAGCAGCGGGGACAGGGAGGCAACTAATGAAAAACTGTTTTTT
d_call: -; clone_size: -; v_call: TRBV30; j_call: TRBJ1-3; cdr3_length: 13; cdr3_aa: CAWGGTGGNTIYF; cdr3_nt: TGTGCCTGGGGGGGCACAGGTGGAAACACCATATATTTT
d_call: TRBD1; clone_size: -; v_call: TRBV5-6; j_call: TRBJ1-5; cdr3_length: 16; cdr3_aa: CASSSAGGWGNQPQHF; cdr3_nt: TGTGCCAGCAGCTCGGCAGGGGGATGGGGCAATCAGCCCCAGCATTTT
d_call: -; clone_size: once; v_call: TRBV12-5; j_call: TRBJ2-7; cdr3_length: 13; cdr3_aa: CASGGGNSYEQYF; cdr3_nt: TGTGCTAGTGGGGGAGGTAACTCCTACGAGCAGTACTTC
d_call: TRBD1; clone_size: -; v_call: TRBV18; j_call: TRBJ2-6; cdr3_length: 18; cdr3_aa: CASSRGTGDSSGANVLTF; cdr3_nt: TGTGCCAGCTCACGCGGGACAGGAGACTCCTCTGGGGCCAACGTCCTGACTTTC
d_call: -; clone_size: -; v_call: TRBV18; j_call: TRBJ1-2; cdr3_length: 14; cdr3_aa: CASSQQGRGGGYTF; cdr3_nt: TGTGCCAGCTCACAACAAGGGAGGGGAGGCGGCTACACCTTC
d_call: -; clone_size: -; v_call: TRBV28; j_call: TRBJ1-5; cdr3_length: 18; cdr3_aa: CASSLLGQIPLEYQPQHF; cdr3_nt: TGTGCCAGCAGTTTATTGGGACAAATCCCGCTGGAATATCAGCCCCAGCATTTT
d_call: -; clone_size: -; v_call: TRBV19; j_call: TRBJ2-5; cdr3_length: 15; cdr3_aa: CASSIRLSSPETQYF; cdr3_nt: TGTGCCAGTAGTATTCGACTTTCTTCCCCAGAGACCCAGTACTTC
d_call: TRBD1; clone_size: -; v_call: TRBV19; j_call: TRBJ1-4; cdr3_length: 15; cdr3_aa: CASSRRTGGTEKLFF; cdr3_nt: TGTGCCAGTAGTAGACGGACAGGGGGGACTGAAAAACTGTTTTTT
d_call: -; clone_size: -; v_call: TRBV2; j_call: TRBJ2-5; cdr3_length: 12; cdr3_aa: CASGQLQETQYF; cdr3_nt: TGTGCCAGCGGACAGCTTCAAGAGACCCAGTACTTC
d_call: TRBD1; clone_size: -; v_call: TRBV29-1; j_call: TRBJ2-3; cdr3_length: 13; cdr3_aa: CSVGDRDPDTQYF; cdr3_nt: TGCAGCGTTGGGGACAGGGACCCAGATACGCAGTATTTT
d_call: -; clone_size: -; v_call: TRBV7-9; j_call: TRBJ2-1; cdr3_length: 12; cdr3_aa: CASSQVGDEQFF; cdr3_nt: TGTGCCAGCAGCCAAGTCGGGGATGAGCAGTTCTTC
d_call: TRBD2; clone_size: -; v_call: TRBV5-1; j_call: TRBJ2-5; cdr3_length: 15; cdr3_aa: CASSSMGGIEETQYF; cdr3_nt: TGCGCCAGCAGCTCGATGGGGGGGATAGAAGAGACCCAGTACTTC
d_call: TRBD2; clone_size: once; v_call: TRBV18; j_call: TRBJ2-2; cdr3_length: 16; cdr3_aa: CASSPASGRDTGELFF; cdr3_nt: TGTGCCAGCTCACCGGCCAGCGGGAGGGACACCGGGGAGCTGTTTTTT
d_call: -; clone_size: -; v_call: TRBV30; j_call: TRBJ1-2; cdr3_length: 13; cdr3_aa: CAWSPTANYGYTF; cdr3_nt: TGTGCCTGGAGTCCGACAGCTAACTATGGCTACACCTTC
d_call: TRBD1; clone_size: -; v_call: TRBV5-1; j_call: TRBJ2-5; cdr3_length: 15; cdr3_aa: CASSVTGTGEETQYF; cdr3_nt: TGCGCCAGCAGCGTGACCGGGACAGGGGAAGAGACCCAGTACTTC
d_call: TRBD1; clone_size: -; v_call: TRBV11-2; j_call: TRBJ1-2; cdr3_length: 15; cdr3_aa: CASSTGQGKNYGYTF; cdr3_nt: TGTGCCAGCAGCACCGGACAGGGGAAGAACTATGGCTACACCTTC
d_call: -; clone_size: -; v_call: TRBV14; j_call: TRBJ2-2; cdr3_length: 17; cdr3_aa: CASSQEMGPQLTGELFF; cdr3_nt: TGTGCCAGCAGCCAAGAGATGGGGCCGCAACTTACCGGGGAGCTGTTTTTT
d_call: -; clone_size: many; v_call: TRBV2; j_call: TRBJ2-1; cdr3_length: 15; cdr3_aa: CASTRDFDRYNEQFF; cdr3_nt: TGTGCCAGCACCAGGGACTTCGACCGTTACAATGAGCAGTTCTTC
d_call: TRBD1; clone_size: few; v_call: TRBV18; j_call: TRBJ2-7; cdr3_length: 14; cdr3_aa: CASSPISGGDEQYF; cdr3_nt: TGTGCCAGCTCACCTATATCAGGGGGCGACGAGCAGTACTTC
d_call: TRBD1; clone_size: -; v_call: TRBV4-3; j_call: TRBJ1-1; cdr3_length: 14; cdr3_aa: CASSLDRSNTEAFF; cdr3_nt: TGCGCCAGCAGCCTGGACAGGTCGAACACTGAAGCTTTCTTT
d_call: -; clone_size: -; v_call: TRBV9; j_call: TRBJ2-5; cdr3_length: 15; cdr3_aa: CASSVAGLAPETQYF; cdr3_nt: TGTGCCAGCAGCGTAGCAGGACTCGCCCCGGAGACCCAGTACTTC
d_call: -; clone_size: -; v_call: TRBV7-9; j_call: TRBJ2-7; cdr3_length: 13; cdr3_aa: CASSPERGYEQYF; cdr3_nt: TGTGCCAGCAGCCCCGAACGGGGGTACGAGCAGTACTTC
d_call: -; clone_size: few; v_call: TRBV21-1; j_call: TRBJ2-7; cdr3_length: 16; cdr3_aa: CASSKERSARSYEQYF; cdr3_nt: TGTGCCAGCAGCAAAGAGAGGTCTGCAAGGTCCTACGAGCAGTACTTC
d_call: TRBD2; clone_size: -; v_call: TRBV9; j_call: TRBJ2-7; cdr3_length: 16; cdr3_aa: CASSAWTSGSLYEQYF; cdr3_nt: TGTGCCAGCAGCGCCTGGACTAGCGGGAGTCTCTACGAGCAGTACTTC
d_call: -; clone_size: once; v_call: TRBV9; j_call: TRBJ2-7; cdr3_length: 13; cdr3_aa: CASLGLRPYEQYF; cdr3_nt: TGTGCCAGCTTGGGGCTCAGGCCCTACGAGCAGTACTTC
d_call: -; clone_size: -; v_call: TRBV7-8; j_call: TRBJ2-2; cdr3_length: 17; cdr3_aa: CASSPDRGYAYTGELFF; cdr3_nt: TGTGCCAGCAGCCCGGACCGCGGGTACGCTTACACCGGGGAGCTGTTTTTT